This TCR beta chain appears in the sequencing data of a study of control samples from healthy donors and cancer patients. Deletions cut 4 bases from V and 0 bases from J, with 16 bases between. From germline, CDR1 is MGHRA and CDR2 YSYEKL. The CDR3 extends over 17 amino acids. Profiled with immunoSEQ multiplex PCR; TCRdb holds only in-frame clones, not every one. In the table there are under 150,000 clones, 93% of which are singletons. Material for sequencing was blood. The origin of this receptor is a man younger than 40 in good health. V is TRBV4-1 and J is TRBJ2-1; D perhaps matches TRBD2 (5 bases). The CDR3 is CASSRPVETNSYNEQFF. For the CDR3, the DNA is TGCGCCAGCAGCCGACCTGTAGAGACTAACTCCTACAATGAGCAGTTCTTC.